The 28 T cell receptor beta chains presented below share a single source sample, sequenced in a study of shared clonotypes between healthy human individuals. Generated by immunoSEQ multiplex PCR, the TCRdb table keeps only in-frame clones and is missing some. The table lists more than 2 million clones, around 93% of them singletons. Naive CD8 isolation took CD45RO-negative cells positively selected for CCR7 and excluded terminally differentiated effector memory CD45RA+ cells. The sample was naive CD8+ T cells from PBMCs. These receptors came from a man younger than 30 in good health. Some clones in this sample may be carry-over from other donors' samples.

The V and J genes are TRBV27 and TRBJ1-1, with D possibly being TRBD1 (5 bases). The length of the CDR3 is 13 residues. Trimming cost V 6 bases and J 3 bases, with 11 bases left between them. Germline V gene data show CDR1 as MNHEY and CDR2 as SMNVEV (reference sequence). This chain's CDR3 is CASSSGLYTEAFF. The CDR3 bases are TGTGCCAGCAGCTCGGGGCTCTACACTGAAGCTTTCTTT.

The V gene is TRBV19, the J gene TRBJ2-7, with 8 bases that match TRBD2. The CDR3 consists of 14 residues. Trimming removed 3 bases from V and 5 bases from J; junction bases left unmatched: 6. Germline V gene lookup returns CDR1 LNHDA and CDR2 SQIVND (reference sequence). The CDR3 bases are TGTGCCAGTAGTATCCCAGCGGGAGACCACGAGCAGTACTTC. Its translation is CASSIPAGDHEQYF. Complete variable domain (other parts from reference TRBV19 and TRBJ2-7): DGGITQSPKYLFRKEGQNVTLSCEQNLNHDAMYWYRQDPGQGLRLIYYSQIVNDFQKGDIAEGYSVSREKKESFPLTVTSAQKNPTAFYLCASSIPAGDHEQYFGPGTRLTVT.

The gene calls are TRBV7-9 and TRBJ2-2; D remains ambiguous. Looked up from germline, CDR1 is SEHNR and CDR2 is FQNEAQ (reference sequence). V shed 2 bases and J shed 4 bases, with 14 bases lying between them. This CDR3 contains 16 residues. CDR3: CASSLTVFSSTGELFF. The DNA of the CDR3 is TGTGCCAGCAGCTTAACAGTCTTTTCGAGCACCGGGGAGCTGTTTTTT.

J is TRBJ1-4 and V is TRBV13, with D hard to call. There are 14 residues in the CDR3. The germline CDR1 and CDR2 sequences are PRHDT and FYEKMQ (reference sequence). Trimming removed 0 bases at V and 8 bases at J, with 10 bases between. CDR3 loop: CASSLGTPGEKLFF. The CDR3 nucleotides are TGTGCCAGCAGCTTAGGGACTCCCGGGGAAAAACTGTTTTTT.

The DNA of the CDR3 is TGTGCCAGCAGCTTAGAGGCCGGTAACACTGAAGCTTTCTTT. This codes for CASSLEAGNTEAFF. The V gene is TRBV7-9, the J gene TRBJ1-1, with D unresolved. Germline V gives CDR1 SEHNR, CDR2 FQNEAQ (reference sequence). The V end was cut by 1 base, the J end by 2 bases, with 8 bases between. The CDR3 runs to 14 residues.

In this sample, this clone turned up once. The genes are TRBV4-3 and TRBJ1-5; TRBD1 aligns across 9 bases. The CDR3 contains 15 residues. Germline-derived CDR1 and CDR2 are LGHNA and YSLEER. V shed 4 bases, J shed 6 bases, and the junction held 7 bases outside the gene matches. CDR3 sequence (DNA): TGCGCCAGCAGCCTCGGGACAGGGACGATTCAGCCCCAGCATTTT. Its translation is CASSLGTGTIQPQHF.

DNA for the CDR3: TGTGCCAGCAGTACGTACTATACGCAGTATTTT. Translated: CASSTYYTQYF. The V gene is TRBV25-1, the J gene TRBJ2-3; D not certain. Trimming pared 5 bases from V and 7 bases from J, leaving 7 bases between. This CDR3 region has 11 residues. Germline V gives CDR1 MGHDK, CDR2 SYGVNS.

V usage is TRBV19 and J usage is TRBJ2-7; D ambiguous. Germline CDR1 is LNHDA and CDR2 is SQIVND (reference sequence). Trimming cost V 3 bases and J 2 bases, with 11 bases left between them. CDR3 length: 14 amino acids. The CDR3 reads CASSIKDKTYEQYF. The CDR3 DNA sequence: TGTGCCAGTAGTATCAAAGACAAGACCTACGAGCAGTACTTC.

This rearrangement joins TRBV11-2 to TRBJ2-1, with 8 bases aligning to TRBD1. The CDR3 is made up of 16 amino acids. Germline trimming cut 3 bases from V and 2 bases from J; bases unmatched to any gene: 6. Germline loops: CDR1 SGHAT, CDR2 FQNNGV. In DNA form, the CDR3 reads TGTGCCAGCAGCTTGGCAGGGGGCGTCACCTACAATGAGCAGTTCTTC. Translated, it gives CASSLAGGVTYNEQFF.

The V and J genes are TRBV10-3 and TRBJ1-3, with 8 bases fitting TRBD1. J lost 0 bases, V lost 4 bases, and 5 bases had no gene match. The germline CDR1 and CDR2 sequences are ENHRY and SYGVKD. The CDR3 extends over 16 amino acids. CDR3 DNA: TGTGCCATCAGTGGGGGGACAGGCGTCTCTGGAAACACCATATATTTT. Translated, it gives CAISGGTGVSGNTIYF.

The DNA for the CDR3 is TGTGCCAGCAGTTTCGCAGGGGGTCCCTACGAGCAGTACTTC. Translated: CASSFAGGPYEQYF. The chain links TRBV6-5 to TRBJ2-5; TRBD1 matches at 7 bases. The DNA end is more similar to TRBJ2-7, so the J call may be wrong. The CDR3 length is 14 residues. The germline V gene encodes CDR1 MNHEY and CDR2 SVGAGI.

Notes on this clone: In the same sample, other DNA sequences code for this CDR3. The chain uses TRBV27 and TRBJ1-5, with D tentatively TRBD1 (5 bases). CDR1 MNHEY and CDR2 SMNVEV come from the germline V gene (reference sequence). The V and J ends lost 6 bases and 2 bases respectively, with 11 bases between them. There are 14 residues in the CDR3. CDR3 loop: CASRVGGGNQPQHF. CDR3 coding DNA: TGTGCCAGCAGAGTGGGAGGGGGCAATCAGCCCCAGCATTTT.

The V gene is TRBV19, the J gene TRBJ2-7; a weak D match, TRBD2 (5 bases). Germline V gives CDR1 LNHDA, CDR2 SQIVND (reference sequence). CDR3 length equals 16 residues. Trimming left V 5 bases short and J 3 bases short, with 20 bases between. CDR3 region: CASSPSSEGVGYEQYF. As DNA, the CDR3 is TGTGCCAGTAGTCCGTCAAGCGAGGGTGTTGGCTACGAGCAGTACTTC.

V and J are TRBV28 and TRBJ2-1; D remains unclear. Trimming removed 5 bases from V and 1 base from J, with 15 bases in between. The CDR3 totals 16 residues. Germline CDR1 reads MDHEN; CDR2 reads SYDVKM. CDR3 region: CASSQVGYLSYNEQFF. The CDR3 DNA is TGTGCCAGCAGTCAAGTCGGGTACCTGTCCTACAATGAGCAGTTCTTC.

The J gene is TRBJ2-1, the V gene TRBV9, with D tentatively TRBD1 (6 bases). This CDR3 region has 15 residues. Germline CDR1 reads SGDLS; CDR2 reads YYNGEE. V was pared by 0 bases and J by 8 bases, with 15 bases between. The CDR3 DNA follows: TGTGCCAGCAGCGTAGAAGGGACACCTTGGCATGAGCAGTTCTTC. Protein: CASSVEGTPWHEQFF.

The chain joins TRBV23-1 to TRBJ2-3, with D unclear. TRBV23-1 is an open reading frame whose function is uncertain. V was trimmed by 11 bases and J by 2 bases, leaving 8 bases between them. The CDR3 is 11 amino acids. The CDR3: CALCPTDTQYF. The CDR3 DNA reads as TGCGCCCTGTGTCCCACAGATACGCAGTATTTT.

Here the CDR3 reads CATGLWEGGQETQYF. The CDR3 nucleotides read TGTGCCACCGGGTTATGGGAAGGGGGCCAAGAGACCCAGTACTTC. The rearrangement uses TRBV11-2 and TRBJ2-5; tentative D call: TRBD1 (6 bases). Germline V gene sequence: CDR1 SGHAT, CDR2 FQNNGV. The CDR3 covers 15 residues. V dropped 10 bases and J dropped 1 base, with 19 bases sitting between them.

The genes are TRBV18 and TRBJ2-3; D is undetermined. Germline CDR1 and CDR2: KGHSH and LQKENI. V was pared by 6 bases and J by 4 bases, with 11 bases between. The CDR3 totals 13 residues. This CDR3 reads CASSSFNPDTQYF. CDR3 nucleotides: TGTGCCAGCTCGTCCTTCAATCCAGATACGCAGTATTTT.

This clone was seen only once. The chain uses TRBV29-1 and TRBJ2-7; either TRBD1 or TRBD2 may fit D (6 bases each). The CDR3 extends over 13 amino acids. Germline CDR1 SQVTM, CDR2 ANQGSEA. Trimming removed 6 bases at V and 3 bases at J, with 15 bases between. CDR3 sequence: CSVQGGPFYEQYF. CDR3 in DNA: TGCAGCGTCCAAGGGGGGCCCTTCTACGAGCAGTACTTC.

The chain is built from TRBV5-6 and TRBJ2-3; 9 bases are shared with TRBD2. The CDR3 covers 17 residues. Germline V gene sequence: CDR1 SGHDT, CDR2 YYEEEE. Trimming at V came to 2 bases and at J to 4 bases, leaving 11 bases not matched to a gene. CDR3 protein: CASSLGAGGQVADTQYF. For the CDR3, the DNA is TGTGCCAGCAGCTTAGGGGCGGGAGGGCAGGTTGCAGATACGCAGTATTTT.

CDR3 sequence (DNA): TGTGCCAGTAGTCGTCTGCGGGACCTGAACACCGGGGAGCTGTTTTTT. Its protein product is CASSRLRDLNTGELFF. V gene TRBV19 combines with J gene TRBJ2-2, with D possibly being TRBD2 (6 bases). Trimming cost V 5 bases and J 1 base, with 14 bases left between them. The CDR3 has 16 residues. Looked up from germline, CDR1 is LNHDA and CDR2 is SQIVND (reference sequence).

V usage is TRBV9 and J usage is TRBJ1-1, with D hard to call. The CDR3 covers 13 residues. The germline CDR1 and CDR2 sequences are SGDLS and YYNGEE. The V end lost 3 bases, the J end lost 8 bases, and 14 bases lay between the germline ends. The CDR3 sequence is CASSGSTFTEAFF. The CDR3 DNA sequence: TGTGCCAGCAGCGGATCGACATTTACCGAAGCTTTCTTT.

The J gene is TRBJ1-2, the V gene TRBV2; 7 bases agree with TRBD1. The germline gives CDR1 SNHLY, CDR2 FYNNEI. The trim removed 8 bases at V and 5 bases at J, leaving 20 bases unmatched. This CDR3 has 17 amino acids. CDR3 DNA sequence: TGTGCCAGCGATTTCCGAGAACAGGGGTGGCCCCTATATGGCTACACCTTC. Residues: CASDFREQGWPLYGYTF.

This rearrangement joins TRBV5-4 to TRBJ2-1; D is perhaps TRBD1 (5 bases). CDR1 SGHNT and CDR2 YYREEE come from the germline V gene (reference sequence). Trimming pared 2 bases from V and 8 bases from J, leaving 14 bases between. This CDR3 is built from 14 residues. CDR3 sequence (DNA): TGTGCCAGCAGCTTTAGGGGTGGGTCAGATGAGCAGTTCTTC. This sequence encodes CASSFRGGSDEQFF.

The V gene is TRBV29-1, the J gene TRBJ2-7; tentatively, D is TRBD1 (5 bases). The CDR3 has 12 residues. Trimming stripped 5 bases from V and 7 bases from J, with 15 bases between. CDR1 SQVTM and CDR2 ANQGSEA come from the germline V gene. CDR3 sequence: CSVQKGAAEQYF. CDR3 nucleotides: TGCAGCGTTCAAAAAGGGGCAGCTGAGCAGTACTTC.

The chain is built from TRBV19 and TRBJ2-7; 10 nucleotides line up with TRBD1. The CDR3 length is 15 residues. Germline values: CDR1 LNHDA, CDR2 SQIVND (reference sequence). The V gene end was trimmed by 5 bases and the J gene end by 0 bases; junction bases not matched to a gene: 4. This CDR3 is CASSLRDRGSYEQYF. DNA for the CDR3: TGTGCCAGTAGTCTCCGGGACAGGGGCTCCTACGAGCAGTACTTC.

This chain uses TRBV7-2 with TRBJ2-7, with 10 bases matching TRBD2. V lost 5 bases to trimming and J lost 7 bases; unmatched junction nucleotides: 8. The germline gives CDR1 SGHTA, CDR2 FQGNSA. This CDR3 has 14 residues. The CDR3 DNA follows: TGTGCCAGCAGCCAGGCGGGACTAGCGTGGGAGCAGTACTTC. It codes for CASSQAGLAWEQYF.

The V call is TRBV19, the J call TRBJ1-3; 7 nucleotides match TRBD1. The CDR3 is 19 amino acids. Germline V gives CDR1 LNHDA, CDR2 SQIVND (reference sequence). After removal of 6 bases from V and 6 bases from J, the junction contained 23 bases not matched to a gene. The chain's CDR3 is CASSYGPLGEGAPQNTIYF. The CDR3 region has the DNA TGTGCCAGTAGCTACGGACCACTAGGAGAGGGGGCACCGCAAAACACCATATATTTT.